This T cell receptor (beta chain) is from a study of cytomegalovirus exposure and HLA in healthy donors. Looking at the study overall: In terms of ancestry, the Caucasian-associated cluster contained roughly 81% of the approximately 400 genotyped donors.

PCR used 60 Vbeta primers and 13 Jbeta primers. Data came from immunoSEQ multiplex PCR; TCRdb stores just in-frame clones and leaves some out. The sample has around 150,000 clones, about four fifths seen once. Between the trimmed V and J ends, which lost 1 base and 1 base, there was a span of 11 bases. In germline, CDR1 is SGHRS, CDR2 YFSETQ. This CDR3 is 15 amino acids long. V usage is TRBV5-1 and J usage is TRBJ1-1; D gene uncertain. The TCR originated in a man over 45 in good health and CMV-seropositive. The sequenced material came from PBMCs. The CDR3 region has the DNA TGCGCCAGCAGCTTGTCCCCCCGGGAGAACACTGAAGCTTTCTTT. It translates to CASSLSPRENTEAFF.